The 19 T cell receptor beta chains listed next were all sequenced from one sample in a study of blood T cell repertoires in COVID-19. Data came from immunoSEQ multiplex PCR; TCRdb stores just in-frame clones and leaves some out. Among roughly 90,000 clones listed, just under 85% were seen once. Material: peripheral blood. The receptor set was obtained from a man in his fifties with acute or convalescent COVID-19.

The chain links TRBV6-5 to TRBJ2-3; a weak D match, TRBD2 (6 bases). V lost 9 bases and J lost 5, with 21 bases in between. The germline V gene has CDR1 MNHEY and CDR2 SVGAGI. The CDR3 totals 15 residues. CDR3 protein: CASRVGTQGVDTQYF. CDR3 sequence (DNA): TGTGCCAGTCGAGTCGGGACTCAAGGAGTAGATACGCAGTATTTT.

This chain uses TRBV2 with TRBJ1-5; perhaps TRBD1 as D (5 bases). Trimming left V 5 bases short and J 0 bases short, with 11 bases between. This CDR3 region has 15 residues. The germline gives CDR1 SNHLY, CDR2 FYNNEI. The CDR3 DNA is TGTGCCAGCAGTCTTCAGGGCAATAGCAATCAGCCCCAGCATTTT. It translates to CASSLQGNSNQPQHF. Full variable domain (missing parts from reference TRBV2 and TRBJ1-5): EPEVTQTPSHQVTQMGQEVILRCVPISNHLYFYWYRQILGQKVEFLVSFYNNEISEKSEIFDDQFSVERPDGSNFTLKIRSTKLEDSAMYFCASSLQGNSNQPQHFGDGTRLSIL.

This chain uses TRBV5-5 with TRBJ1-2; no reliable D call. This CDR3 region has 15 residues. The germline V and J ends were trimmed by 3 bases and 1 base, with 13 bases remaining between them. Germline CDR1 and CDR2: SGHKS and YYEKEE (reference sequence). CDR3 coding DNA: TGTGCCAGCAGCTCCGCCCCCGCAGATAACTATGGCTACACCTTC. As protein: CASSSAPADNYGYTF.

This chain uses TRBV5-1 with TRBJ2-7; D remains unclear. V was cut by 0 bases and J by 2 bases, with 9 bases left in between. The CDR3 extends over 14 amino acids. The germline V gene encodes CDR1 SGHRS and CDR2 YFSETQ. Here the CDR3 DNA reads TGCGCCAGCAGCTTGGATCCAGGTCCCTACGAGCAGTACTTC. Translation gives CASSLDPGPYEQYF.

The chain combines TRBV6-2 or TRBV6-3 with TRBJ1-2, with D unresolved. V gave up 0 bases and J gave up 6 bases, with 8 bases separating them. CDR3 length: 13 amino acids. Germline lookup yields CDR1 MNHEY and CDR2 SVGEGT. The CDR3 here is CASSYSEKNGYTF. Here the CDR3 DNA reads TGTGCCAGCAGTTACTCGGAGAAAAATGGCTACACCTTC.

This chain joins TRBV4-3 and TRBJ2-6; 8 bases map to TRBD1. CDR1 LGHNA and CDR2 YSLEER come from the germline V gene. V shed 5 bases, J shed 0 bases, and the junction held 9 bases outside the gene matches. The CDR3 is made up of 18 amino acids. The CDR3 DNA is TGCGCCAGCAGCGTGCAGGGGGCTTTTAACTCTGGGGCCAACGTCCTGACTTTC. The encoded protein is CASSVQGAFNSGANVLTF.

CDR3 DNA: TGTGCCAGCAGCGAACCGACAGGGAATAGCAATCAGCCCCAGCATTTT. Its protein is CASSEPTGNSNQPQHF. The rearrangement joins TRBV7-8 to TRBJ1-5; 7 bases line up with TRBD1. The CDR3 runs 16 residues. The V gene's germline CDR1 is SGHVS and CDR2 FQNEAQ. V lost 5 bases and J lost 0; bases outside the gene matches: 7. The full variable domain, rest sourced from reference TRBV7-8 and TRBJ1-5, is GAGVSQSPRYKVAKRGQDVALRCDPISGHVSLFWYQQALGQGPEFLTYFQNEAQLDKSGLPSDRFFAERPEGSVSTLKIQRTQQEDSAVYLCASSEPTGNSNQPQHFGDGTRLSIL.

The rearrangement joins TRBV5-6 to TRBJ2-3; D remains unclear. This CDR3 region has 14 residues. Per the germline V gene, CDR1 is SGHDT and CDR2 is YYEEEE. Trimming cost V 4 bases and J 0 bases, with 9 bases left between them. CDR3 DNA sequence: TGTGCCAGCAGCAGCTTGTCTAGCACAGATACGCAGTATTTT. Amino acids: CASSSLSSTDTQYF.

This sequence joins TRBV5-1 and TRBJ1-1; 9 bases are a match to TRBD1. Germline CDR1 and CDR2: SGHRS and YFSETQ. The CDR3 is 14 amino acids. Losses at the gene ends were 5 bases for V and 2 bases for J; bases not matched to a gene: 4. Here the CDR3 DNA reads TGCGCCAGCAGGGACAGGGGACTAAACACTGAAGCTTTCTTT. Its translation: CASRDRGLNTEAFF. The whole variable domain, filled in from reference TRBV5-1 and TRBJ1-1, reads KAGVTQTPRYLIKTRGQQVTLSCSPISGHRSVSWYQQTPGQGLQFLFEYFSETQRNKGNFPGRFSGRQFSNSRSEMNVSTLELGDSALYLCASRDRGLNTEAFFGQGTRLTVV.

J is TRBJ2-2 and V is TRBV3-1 (or the pseudogene TRBV3-2), with a weak D call TRBD2 (5 bases). The CDR3 is 16 amino acids. Germline CDR1 LGHDT, CDR2 YNNKEL (reference sequence). Deletions cut 0 bases from V and 2 bases from J, with 10 bases between. Here the CDR3 DNA reads TGTGCCAGCAGCCAAGATGAGCGGAGAAACACCGGGGAGCTGTTTTTT. Residues: CASSQDERRNTGELFF.

The chain uses TRBV27 and TRBJ1-5; possible D gene TRBD1, 5 bases. The V gene's germline CDR1 is MNHEY and CDR2 SMNVEV (reference sequence). The V end lost 2 bases, the J end lost 4 bases, and 12 bases lay between the germline ends. The CDR3 contains 15 residues. CDR3 DNA sequence: TGTGCCAGCAGTTTAGCGGGGGGGGGTAATCAGCCCCAGCATTTT. Amino acid sequence: CASSLAGGGNQPQHF.

In this sample, this clone turned up a few times. J is TRBJ2-1 and V is TRBV11-3, with TRBD1 identical over 9 bases. Germline V lookup: CDR1 SGHNT, CDR2 YENEEA. This CDR3 region has 16 residues. With V trimmed by 4 bases and J by 5 bases, 9 bases remained unmatched. This CDR3 reads CASSYDSGTGNNEQFF. The DNA of the CDR3 is TGTGCCAGCAGCTATGACAGTGGGACAGGGAACAATGAGCAGTTCTTC.

A single count supports this clone. V gene TRBV24-1 combines with J gene TRBJ2-2; 10 positions agree with TRBD2. Germline V gene sequence: CDR1 KGHDR, CDR2 SFDVKD. CDR3 length: 17 amino acids. The trim removed 3 bases at V and 5 bases at J, leaving 8 bases unmatched. The CDR3 nucleotides are TGTGCCACCAGTGATCTCATAGCGGGAGGACAGACCGGGGAGCTGTTTTTT. Its protein is CATSDLIAGGQTGELFF.

V usage is TRBV29-1 and J usage is TRBJ2-7, with 9 bases that match TRBD2. CDR3 length: 13 residues. Germline assignment: CDR1 SQVTM and CDR2 ANQGSEA. V was clipped by 7 bases and J by 3 bases; unmatched bases: 7. This chain's CDR3 is CSASGTSFYEQYF. CDR3 nucleotide sequence: TGCAGCGCGTCCGGGACTAGCTTCTACGAGCAGTACTTC.

The chain's CDR3 is CASAGDSVGEQYF. The CDR3 DNA follows: TGTGCCAGCGCTGGGGACTCCGTCGGCGAGCAGTACTTC. The V call is TRBV10-3, the J call TRBJ2-7; the D gene is possibly TRBD2 (6 bases). The V end was cut by 10 bases, the J end by 6 bases, with 19 bases between. Germline assignment: CDR1 ENHRY and CDR2 SYGVKD. The CDR3 has 13 residues.

The gene calls are TRBV2 and TRBJ1-4; the D gene is possibly TRBD1 (6 bases). The germline V gene encodes CDR1 SNHLY and CDR2 FYNNEI. This CDR3 comprises 15 residues. Trimming cost V 10 bases and J 4 bases, with 19 bases left between them. The CDR3 bases are TGTGCCAACCGGAAATCAGGGGTTGGTAATGAAAAACTGTTTTTT. Its translation is CANRKSGVGNEKLFF.

The J gene is TRBJ2-7, the V gene TRBV7-9, with 8 bases fitting TRBD1. The CDR3 is 14 amino acids. Germline V gives CDR1 SEHNR, CDR2 FQNEAQ (reference sequence). V was clipped by 4 bases and J by 4 bases; unmatched bases: 6. The CDR3 loop reads CASSSRQGWYEQYF. The DNA of the CDR3 is TGTGCCAGCAGCTCACGACAGGGGTGGTACGAGCAGTACTTC.

The chain carries TRBV21-1 and TRBJ1-5. TRBV21-1 is assigned pseudogene status. CDR3 length: 12 amino acids. CDR3 protein: CASSFVNQPQHF. CDR3 bases: TGTGCCAGCAGCTTCGTCAATCAGCCCCAGCATTTT.

The CDR3 region is CASSYKLATDTQYF. CDR3 sequence (DNA): TGTGCCAGCAGTTACAAGTTAGCCACAGATACGCAGTATTTT. The chain couples TRBV6-5 to TRBJ2-3; D gene ambiguous. Deletions cut 2 bases from V and 2 bases from J, with 8 bases between. The CDR3 covers 14 residues. Germline CDR1 reads MNHEY; CDR2 reads SVGAGI.